Below are 6 T cell receptor beta chains sequenced from a single sample in a study of shared clonotypes between healthy human individuals. TCRdb keeps only in-frame clones here, not all; method: immunoSEQ multiplex PCR. The sample records around 600,000 clones, roughly 96% being singletons. Naive CD8 cells, CD45RO-negative and positively selected for CCR7, excluded terminally differentiated effector memory CD45RA+ cells. Material: naive CD8+ T cells sorted from blood. The receptors derive from a woman in her 30s in good health.

This clone was seen just once. The chain uses TRBV5-6 and TRBJ2-5; D is undetermined. The germline gives CDR1 SGHDT, CDR2 YYEEEE. This CDR3 has 12 residues. V was clipped by 1 base and J by 4 bases, with 5 bases between them. The CDR3 bases are TGTGCCAGCAGCTTGTTCGGAGAGACCCAGTACTTC. Translation gives CASSLFGETQYF.

This clone was detected once. This chain connects TRBV7-7 to TRBJ2-2, with D possibly being TRBD2 (6 bases). Germline V gene data show CDR1 as SSHAT and CDR2 as FNYEAQ (reference sequence). CDR3 length: 15 amino acids. V was shortened by 5 bases and J by 4 bases, with 14 bases between the two germline ends. In nucleotides, the CDR3 is TGTGCCAGCAGCACCAGTAGCGGCCTCACCGGGGAGCTGTTTTTT. It codes for CASSTSSGLTGELFF. The whole variable domain, remainder taken from reference TRBV7-7 and TRBJ2-2, is GAGVSQSPRYKVTKRGQDVTLRCDPISSHATLYWYQQALGQGPEFLTYFNYEAQPDKSGLPSDRFSAERPEGSISTLTIQRTEQRDSAMYRCASSTSSGLTGELFFGEGSRLTVL.

The genes are TRBV27 and TRBJ1-2; the D gene is possibly TRBD1 (5 bases). Germline lookup yields CDR1 MNHEY and CDR2 SMNVEV (reference sequence). V dropped 4 bases and J dropped 8 bases, with 14 bases sitting between them. CDR3 size: 13 residues. Here the CDR3 reads CASSYLGAGGYTF. Written as DNA, the CDR3 is TGTGCCAGCAGTTACCTTGGGGCAGGGGGCTACACCTTC.

This clone was observed a single time. CDR3 sequence (DNA): TGCGCCAGCAGCCGGGGTAGTATTTCGGACACCAACTACGAGCAGTACTTC. Its protein is CASSRGSISDTNYEQYF. The chain joins TRBV4-1 to TRBJ2-7, with D maybe TRBD1 (5 bases). V gave up 4 bases and J gave up 3 bases, with 22 bases separating them. The CDR3 runs 17 residues. Per the germline V gene, CDR1 is MGHRA and CDR2 is YSYEKL.

The rearrangement links TRBV5-1 to TRBJ2-1; the D gene is possibly TRBD2 (6 bases). Germline V lookup: CDR1 SGHRS, CDR2 YFSETQ. The CDR3 totals 15 residues. The V end lost 2 bases, the J end lost 3 bases, and 12 bases lay between the germline ends. The CDR3 DNA is TGCGCCAGCAGCTTCGGGCGGGGCCACTACAATGAGCAGTTCTTC. It specifies CASSFGRGHYNEQFF.

J is TRBJ2-1 and V is TRBV6-5; the match to TRBD2 covers 10 bases. After removal of 4 bases from V and 3 bases from J, the junction contained 6 bases not matched to a gene. The CDR3 covers 16 residues. Germline lookup yields CDR1 MNHEY and CDR2 SVGAGI. This chain's CDR3 is CASSSGAGGGYNEQFF. The CDR3 DNA is TGTGCCAGCAGTTCAGGAGCGGGAGGGGGCTACAATGAGCAGTTCTTC.